This T cell receptor beta chain was sequenced for a study of blood T cell repertoires in COVID-19 (dated by TCRdb to 2018 to 2021). Some background on the complete study: Samples covering the acute and convalescent phases of COVID-19 were provided by collaborators in the United States, Italy and Spain. The material from the prospective study consisted of cDNA or gDNA derived from T cells, B-cell-depleted T cells, or PBMCs. The dataset comprised deeply sampled blood TCRbeta repertoires from subjects exposed to, actively infected with, or recovered from COVID-19. The repertoires were released in a freely available public database intended as a resource for research on the immune response to SARS-CoV-2. Samples were obtained from the ongoing ImmuneRACE study (first 160 participants) and from over 1,000 subjects provided by 6 global collaborators. Sample metadata almost always included a de-identified subject ID, COVID-19 status, age in years and sex. HLA class I and class II types, where available, came from metadata supplied by the sample provider rather than from assay-based typing. Beyond this particular receptor, the publication reports: The amount of clinical and demographic metadata varied by source and participant and was provided uncurated.

TCRbeta CDR3 regions were amplified from genomic DNA using the immunoSEQ Assay, a bias-controlled multiplex PCR. Per the authors' processing: Nucleated cell counts per sample were estimated from amplification of reference gene primers within the assay. Sequence reads were collapsed and filtered to measure the absolute abundance of every unique TCRbeta CDR3 rearrangement. Productive Simpson clonality was computed per sample as the square root of Simpson's diversity index over productive rearrangements. Held by TCRdb, this immuneACCESS table contains in-frame sequences only and omits some clones. Under half of the omission traces to an unresolved V gene where checked; the cause of the rest is unknown. V, J and clone size were drawn from that table, and D and trimming were deduced from the DNA. This sample holds 65,000 to 90,000 clones; roughly 88% were observed only once. 2.5% of the sample rests with the top ten.

Whole blood was collected in K2EDTA tubes by collaborating institutions according to the institutions' own protocols. Collaborator samples were shipped for TCRbeta analysis as frozen whole blood, isolated PBMCs, or DNA extracted from either sample type. V lost 3 bases and J lost 4 bases; the stretch between them is 9 bases long. CDR1 and CDR2, looked up from the germline V gene, are MGHRA and YSYEKL. The CDR3 covers 14 residues, taking in both the cysteine and the phenylalanine. The retained sequence is limited to the CDR3, 42 bases, with the frame set at the first base. Remarks on this clone: It has no known antigen specificity. Within one base of it there is no much larger clone, and no base qualities were kept.

Material: peripheral blood. The V and J segments used are TRBV4-1 and TRBJ2-2, and the D gene may be TRBD2, 6 bases matching. The receptor comes from a man older than 75 with active or convalescent COVID-19. The CDR3 corresponds to CASSHQEGTGELFF. The DNA is TGCGCCAGCAGCCATCAGGAGGGCACCGGGGAGCTGTTTTTT.